A selection of T cell receptor beta chains follows, all from one sample in a study of CD8 T cells in ankylosing spondylitis. TCRdb fed the 5' RACE reads into MiXCR, producing one record per CDR3 protein. The sample contains 200,000 to 250,000 distinct CDR3 sequences, roughly a tenth of which appear only once. What was sequenced was blood, either unsorted or a sorted T cell fraction (not recorded which). The receptor source for this set is a male donor with ankylosing spondylitis or in good health (not recorded which). Both conserved end residues are part of each CDR3. D genes are given only for firm matches. The size entry is marked missing in some rows and otherwise reads once, few, many or a size class.

clone size,J gene,D gene,V gene,CDR3 DNA,CDR3 protein
few,TRBJ1-2,.,TRBV12-3/TRBV12-4,TGTGCCAGCAGTACGGCACTCCGCGCTTTAGGCGGCTACACCTTC,CASSTALRALGGYTF
many,TRBJ2-3,TRBD1,TRBV29-1,TGCAGCGTTGACAGGGGGCAGAACACAGATACGCAGTATTTT,CSVDRGQNTDTQYF
many,TRBJ1-2,.,TRBV29-1,TGCAGCGTTGGCATTAACTATGGCTACACCTTC,CSVGINYGYTF
many,TRBJ2-7,TRBD1,TRBV20-1,TGCAGTGCGAGCGACAGGGGATACGAGCAGTACTTC,CSASDRGYEQYF
.,TRBJ2-1,.,TRBV7-3,TGTGCCAGCAGCTTCCAAAAGGGGGAGCAGTTCTTC,CASSFQKGEQFF
many,TRBJ2-1,.,TRBV12-3/TRBV12-4,TGTGCCAGCAGTTTTGCCCTCTTTAATGAGCAGTTCTTC,CASSFALFNEQFF
.,TRBJ2-5,TRBD2,TRBV7-3,TGTGCCAGCAGCTTACTCGCGGGGGGGCTCGAGACCCAGTACTTC,CASSLLAGGLETQYF
.,TRBJ2-3,.,TRBV20-1,TGCAGTGCCTCCCCCCACACAGATACGCAGTATTTT,CSASPHTDTQYF
few,TRBJ2-7,TRBD1,TRBV12-3/TRBV12-4,TGTGCCAGCAGTTTATTTAACAGGGGGTCCGAGCAGTACTTC,CASSLFNRGSEQYF
few,TRBJ2-3,TRBD2,TRBV5-1,TGCGCCAGCAGCTTGGAGGCGGGGGGGGGCACAGATACGCAGTATTTT,CASSLEAGGGTDTQYF